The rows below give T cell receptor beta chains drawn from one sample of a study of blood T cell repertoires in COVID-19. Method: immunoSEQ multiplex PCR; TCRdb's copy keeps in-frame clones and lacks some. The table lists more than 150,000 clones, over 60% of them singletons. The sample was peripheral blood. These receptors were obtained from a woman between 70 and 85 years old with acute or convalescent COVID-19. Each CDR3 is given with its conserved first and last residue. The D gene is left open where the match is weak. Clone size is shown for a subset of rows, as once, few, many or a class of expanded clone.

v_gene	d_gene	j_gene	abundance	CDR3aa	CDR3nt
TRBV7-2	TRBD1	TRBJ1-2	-	CASSFGNRGGYTF	TGTGCCAGCAGCTTTGGGAACAGGGGTGGCTACACCTTC
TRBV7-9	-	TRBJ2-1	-	CASSPAGYNEQFF	TGTGCCAGCAGCCCGGCAGGGTACAATGAGCAGTTCTTC
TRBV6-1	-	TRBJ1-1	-	CASSELGDLYAFF	TGTGCCAGCAGTGAATTGGGGGACTTATACGCTTTCTTT
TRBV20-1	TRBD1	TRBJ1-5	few	CSASGGTGGNQPQHF	TGCAGTGCTAGTGGAGGGACAGGGGGTAATCAGCCCCAGCATTTT
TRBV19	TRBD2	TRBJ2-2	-	CASRTSGGNTGELFF	TGTGCCAGTAGGACTAGCGGAGGGAACACCGGGGAGCTGTTTTTT
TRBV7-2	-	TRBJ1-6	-	CASSSSPTPSPLHF	TGTGCCAGCAGCTCAAGCCCGACACCATCACCCCTCCACTTT
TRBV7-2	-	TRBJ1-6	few	CASSLAYTGNSPLHF	TGTGCCAGCAGCTTAGCGTATACGGGAAATTCACCCCTCCACTTT
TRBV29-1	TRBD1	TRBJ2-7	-	CSARRLTGGEYEQYF	TGCAGCGCCCGCCGGTTGACAGGGGGCGAGTACGAGCAGTACTTC
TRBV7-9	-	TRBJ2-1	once	CASSSNNEQFF	TGTGCCAGCAGCTCCAACAATGAGCAGTTCTTC
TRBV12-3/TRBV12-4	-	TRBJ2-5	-	CASSQRATQYF	TGTGCCAGCAGTCAGAGGGCGACCCAGTACTTC
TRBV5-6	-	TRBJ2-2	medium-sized	CASSLFDGSGTGELFF	TGTGCCAGCAGCTTGTTCGACGGGAGTGGCACCGGGGAGCTGTTTTTT
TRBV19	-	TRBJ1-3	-	CASSTPTVAARNTIYF	TGTGCCAGTAGTACCCCTACGGTGGCAGCGCGAAACACCATATATTTT
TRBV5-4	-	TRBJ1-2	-	CASARNTPSNYGYTF	TGTGCCAGCGCCCGTAACACACCGTCTAACTATGGCTACACCTTC
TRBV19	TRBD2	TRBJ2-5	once	CASSATSGRAQTQYF	TGTGCCAGTAGTGCGACTAGCGGGAGGGCCCAGACCCAGTACTTC
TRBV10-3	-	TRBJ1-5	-	CATGGQINQPQHF	TGTGCCACCGGAGGACAGATCAATCAGCCCCAGCATTTT
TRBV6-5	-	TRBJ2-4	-	CASGNRRGKNIQYF	TGTGCCAGCGGGAACAGGCGGGGAAAAAACATTCAGTACTTC
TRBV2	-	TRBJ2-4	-	CASSEFRGGEAIQYF	TGTGCCAGCAGTGAATTCCGGGGAGGTGAGGCCATTCAGTACTTC
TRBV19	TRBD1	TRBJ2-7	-	CASSTTGSPSYEQYF	TGTGCCAGTAGTACGACAGGGTCCCCCTCCTACGAGCAGTACTTC
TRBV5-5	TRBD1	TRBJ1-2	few	CASSPTGADFTF	TGTGCCAGCAGCCCCACAGGGGCCGATTTCACCTTC
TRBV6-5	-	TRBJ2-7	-	CASSSLYEQYF	TGTGCCAGCAGTTCCCTCTACGAGCAGTACTTC
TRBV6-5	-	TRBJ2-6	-	CASRSYGANVLTF	TGTGCCAGCAGGTCTTATGGGGCCAACGTCCTGACTTTC
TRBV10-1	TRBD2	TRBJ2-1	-	CASSESTSGYNEQFF	TGCGCCAGCAGTGAGTCGACTAGCGGATACAATGAGCAGTTCTTC
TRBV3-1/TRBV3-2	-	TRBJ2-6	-	CASSLRYGQGLSGANVLTF	TGTGCCAGCAGCCTCCGTTATGGGCAGGGGCTTTCTGGGGCCAACGTCCTGACTTTC
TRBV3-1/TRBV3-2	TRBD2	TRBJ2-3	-	CASSPKVGLAGGSTDTQYF	TGTGCCAGCAGCCCCAAGGTGGGACTAGCGGGAGGTAGCACAGATACGCAGTATTTT
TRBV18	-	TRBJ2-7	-	CASSPSVLYEQYF	TGTGCCAGCTCACCGTCCGTACTCTACGAGCAGTACTTC